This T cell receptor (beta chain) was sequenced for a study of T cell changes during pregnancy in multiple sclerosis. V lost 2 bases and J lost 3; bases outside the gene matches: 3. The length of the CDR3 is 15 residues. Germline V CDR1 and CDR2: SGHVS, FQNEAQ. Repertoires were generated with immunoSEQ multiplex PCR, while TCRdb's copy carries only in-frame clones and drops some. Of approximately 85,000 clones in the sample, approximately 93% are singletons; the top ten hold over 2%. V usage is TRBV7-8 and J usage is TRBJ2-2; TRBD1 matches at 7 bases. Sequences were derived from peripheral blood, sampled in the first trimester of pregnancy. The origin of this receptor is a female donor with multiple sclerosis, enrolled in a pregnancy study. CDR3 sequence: CASSLIQGDTGELFF. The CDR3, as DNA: TGTGCCAGCAGCTTAATCCAGGGGGACACCGGGGAGCTGTTTTTT.